The rows below give T cell receptor beta chains drawn from one sample of a study of blood T cell repertoires in COVID-19. Libraries were prepared by immunoSEQ multiplex PCR; TCRdb keeps only in-frame clonotypes and omits some of them. The sample lists around 60,000 clones; 90% were seen once. Sequenced sample: peripheral blood. Source of these receptors: a man between 60 and 75 years old with acute or convalescent COVID-19. Both conserved end residues are part of each CDR3. A D gene is named only where the DNA matches it firmly. Only some rows state a clone size, as once, few, many or a class for expanded clones.

d_gene	abundance	len	v_gene	j_gene	CDR3nt	CDR3aa
NA	NA	14	TRBV18	TRBJ1-6	TGTGCCAGCTCACCACCGTTCGGGTCCCCACCCCTCCACTTT	CASSPPFGSPPLHF
TRBD2	NA	15	TRBV6-5	TRBJ2-1	TGTGCCAGCACCAGAGAGACTAGCGGGGGGGATGAGCAGTTCTTC	CASTRETSGGDEQFF
NA	once	13	TRBV7-9	TRBJ2-2	TGTGCCAGCAGCTCCCGGGACACCGGGGAGCTGTTTTTT	CASSSRDTGELFF
TRBD1	NA	13	TRBV19	TRBJ1-5	TGTGCCAGTAGCGACAGGGTAAATCAGCCCCAGCATTTT	CASSDRVNQPQHF
TRBD1	once	13	TRBV28	TRBJ1-2	TGTGCCACCCGGACAGGGCCTAACTATGGCTACACCTTC	CATRTGPNYGYTF
NA	NA	12	TRBV19	TRBJ2-7	TGTGCCAGTAGTAACTATTATTACGAGCAGTACTTC	CASSNYYYEQYF
TRBD1	NA	17	TRBV10-3	TRBJ1-1	TGTGCCATCAGTGAGCAAGTCGGACAGGTCCAGAGCACTGAAGCTTTCTTT	CAISEQVGQVQSTEAFF
NA	NA	11	TRBV28	TRBJ1-2	TGTGCCGCAGGAACCCTTGGTAGCTACACCTTC	CAAGTLGSYTF
NA	NA	13	TRBV30	TRBJ1-5	TGTGCCTGGAGTGTACGCCAGGGTCAGCCCCAGCATTTT	CAWSVRQGQPQHF
NA	NA	12	TRBV6-5	TRBJ1-1	TGTGCCAGCAGTCAGGGCCAAACTGAAGCTTTCTTT	CASSQGQTEAFF
TRBD1	NA	13	TRBV6-1	TRBJ1-2	TGTGCCAGCAGTGAGACAGGGGTTTACGGCTACACCTTC	CASSETGVYGYTF
NA	NA	14	TRBV3-1/TRBV3-2	TRBJ2-7	TGTGCCAGCAGAGACCAGGGATCAGTCTACGAGCAGTACTTC	CASRDQGSVYEQYF
NA	NA	13	TRBV9	TRBJ1-2	TGTGCCAGCAGCATGGGACACGGCGGGGGCTACACCTTC	CASSMGHGGGYTF
TRBD1	few	17	TRBV4-1	TRBJ1-4	TGCGCCAGCAGCCAGAGGGACAGAACAACGCGGGGTGAAAAACTGTTTTTT	CASSQRDRTTRGEKLFF
TRBD2	NA	18	TRBV5-1	TRBJ2-2	TGCGCCAGCAGCTTAGCGGGGGGCCCCCCAGTTCGTATCGGGGAGCTGTTTTTT	CASSLAGGPPVRIGELFF
NA	NA	14	TRBV21-1	TRBJ1-1	TGTGCCAGCAGCAAAGCCGTCCTGAACACTGAAGCTTTCTTT	CASSKAVLNTEAFF
NA	NA	16	TRBV19	TRBJ1-2	TGTGCCAGTAGTCTTTACATACCCACGTCTAACTATGGCTACACCTTC	CASSLYIPTSNYGYTF
TRBD1	NA	14	TRBV27	TRBJ1-1	TGTGCCAGCAGTAAAGGGACAGGGGACACTGAAGCTTTCTTT	CASSKGTGDTEAFF
NA	NA	14	TRBV5-1	TRBJ2-1	TGCGCCAGCAGCTTGGGACAGTCCTACAATGAGCAGTTCTTC	CASSLGQSYNEQFF
NA	NA	14	TRBV7-2	TRBJ2-5	TGTGCCAGCAGCTCCCTCCTAGCCGCCGAGACCCAGTACTTC	CASSSLLAAETQYF
NA	NA	13	TRBV19	TRBJ2-3	TGTGCCACGAGGGCCATTAGCACAGATACGCAGTATTTT	CATRAISTDTQYF
NA	NA	11	TRBV20-1	TRBJ2-7	TGCAGTGCTAGAGAGACATACGAGCAGTACTTC	CSARETYEQYF
TRBD2	NA	12	TRBV2	TRBJ2-1	TGTGCCAGCAGACCGACTAGCGGGAAGCAGTTCTTC	CASRPTSGKQFF
NA	NA	15	TRBV9	TRBJ2-2	TGTGCCAGCAGCGTTATGCAGGGATCCACCGGGGAGCTGTTTTTT	CASSVMQGSTGELFF
TRBD1	NA	16	TRBV7-9	TRBJ2-1	TGTGCCAGCAGCTCATCGGACAGGGCGAGGGTCGATGAGCAGTTCTTC	CASSSSDRARVDEQFF
TRBD1	NA	18	TRBV2	TRBJ1-2	TGTGCCAGCAGTCTTCACCCCCGTCCCGGGACAGGGGACTATGGCTACACCTTC	CASSLHPRPGTGDYGYTF
NA	once	15	TRBV5-6	TRBJ2-7	TGTGCCAGCGGGGGCCGCCACAGGAGCTCCTACGAGCAGTACTTC	CASGGRHRSSYEQYF
NA	NA	16	TRBV20-1	TRBJ1-4	TGCAGTGCTAGTAGTGACAGTGAGGCAACTAATGAAAAACTGTTTTTT	CSASSDSEATNEKLFF
NA	NA	15	TRBV11-2	TRBJ1-2	TGTGCCAGCAGCTCCGAAGCCCGTGGTAACTATGGCTACACCTTC	CASSSEARGNYGYTF
TRBD1	NA	15	TRBV9	TRBJ1-3	TGTGCCAGCAGCGCCGGACAGGGCTCTGGAAACACCATATATTTT	CASSAGQGSGNTIYF
NA	NA	14	TRBV5-1	TRBJ2-7	TGCGCCAGCAGCTTAGCAGGGAGGTCCTACGAGCAGTACTTC	CASSLAGRSYEQYF
NA	NA	15	TRBV6-6	TRBJ2-1	TGTGCCAGCAGTTTCTCACAGGACAGAGACAATGAGCAGTTCTTC	CASSFSQDRDNEQFF
NA	NA	14	TRBV30	TRBJ1-1	TGTGCCTGGAGTGGGGGCGGGGGGTACACTGAAGCTTTCTTT	CAWSGGGGYTEAFF
TRBD1	NA	15	TRBV7-9	TRBJ1-2	TGTGCCAGCAGCTTAGAGTGGACAGGGGAGGGCGGCTACACCTTC	CASSLEWTGEGGYTF
NA	NA	13	TRBV30	TRBJ1-1	TGTGCCTGGAGCCAAGACAGTAACACTGAAGCTTTCTTT	CAWSQDSNTEAFF
NA	NA	12	TRBV2	TRBJ1-6	TGTGCCAGCAAAAGAGAGTTATCACCCCTCCACTTT	CASKRELSPLHF
NA	NA	15	TRBV11-2	TRBJ2-7	TGTGCCAGCAGCCCACCAGGACGGGGTTCCTACGAGCAGTACTTC	CASSPPGRGSYEQYF
TRBD1	NA	15	TRBV30	TRBJ2-1	TGTGCCTGGAGTGTTGTAGGACAGGTCTACAATGAGCAGTTCTTC	CAWSVVGQVYNEQFF
NA	NA	14	TRBV5-1	TRBJ1-3	TGCGCCAGCAGCTCCCAGGGAACCCGAAACACCATATATTTT	CASSSQGTRNTIYF
NA	NA	14	TRBV9	TRBJ1-2	TGTGCCAGCAGCGTTACCCCAGGGGATTACGGCTACACCTTC	CASSVTPGDYGYTF
TRBD1	few	14	TRBV6-5	TRBJ1-2	TGTGCCAGCAGACAACGGGACAGAATAGGTGGCTACACCTTC	CASRQRDRIGGYTF
NA	NA	15	TRBV7-3	TRBJ2-1	TGTGCCAGCAGCTTTAGGGCAGGCGGGCACAATGAGCAGTTCTTC	CASSFRAGGHNEQFF
TRBD1	NA	13	TRBV7-2	TRBJ1-6	TGTGCCAGCAGGGGACAGGGGGATTCACCCCTCCACTTT	CASRGQGDSPLHF
TRBD1	NA	15	TRBV9	TRBJ1-1	TGTGCCAGCAGCGTTCGGCCGGGGACAGGCACTGAAGCTTTCTTT	CASSVRPGTGTEAFF
TRBD1	few	15	TRBV10-1	TRBJ2-7	TGCGCCAGCAGCCGCGGGACAGGGGGCGAGTACGAGCAGTACTTC	CASSRGTGGEYEQYF
TRBD1	NA	14	TRBV27	TRBJ2-5	TGTGCCAGCAGTAGGGGGACAGGGGGGGAGACCCAGTACTTC	CASSRGTGGETQYF
TRBD1	NA	13	TRBV13	TRBJ2-7	TGTGCCAGCAGCCACGGACAGGGGTACGAGCAGTACTTC	CASSHGQGYEQYF
NA	NA	14	TRBV5-4	TRBJ2-2	TGTGCCAGCAGTTTTACAGGGTCCACCGGGGAGCTGTTTTTT	CASSFTGSTGELFF